The 14 T cell receptor beta chains presented below share a single source sample, sequenced in a study of T-cell memory formation after mild COVID-19. TCRdb used MiXCR to reprocess the 5' RACE reads, holding one entry per CDR3 protein. The repertoire consists of around 130,000 distinct CDR3 sequences, with over 15% occurring once and the leading ten covering over 4%. Sequenced sample: PBMCs or a T cell subset sorted from them (not recorded which). The receptors originated from a man aged 18 to 29 who had mild COVID-19 (a few samples of this study predate the infection). Cell type and time point are not known.

This clonotype was observed at least ten times. The rearrangement links TRBV20-1 to TRBJ2-3; 13 nucleotides line up with TRBD2. This CDR3 is 17 amino acids long. Germline V lookup: CDR1 DFQATT, CDR2 SNEGSKA (reference sequence). The ends lost 4 bases at V and 1 base at J; junction bases unmatched: 8. CDR3 region: CSATTSGGKSGTDTQYF. The CDR3 region has the DNA TGCAGTGCTACGACTAGCGGGGGGAAAAGTGGCACAGATACGCAGTATTTT.

The chain uses TRBV7-3 and TRBJ2-3; weak D call: TRBD1 (6 bases). This CDR3 spans 14 amino acids. Germline V gene data show CDR1 as SGHTA and CDR2 as FQGTGA. V shed 3 bases and J shed 2 bases, with 9 bases lying between them. As DNA, the CDR3 is TGTGCCAGCAGCTTTCGGGACACCACAGATACGCAGTATTTT. Its protein is CASSFRDTTDTQYF.

Comments on this clonotype: One end of the junction is discordant with germline, which a read error may explain. V gene TRBV12-3 or TRBV12-4 combines with J gene TRBJ2-2; D unresolved. This CDR3 has 13 residues. The CDR3 loop is CATSSSAVGELFF. The CDR3 coding sequence is TGTGCCACCAGTTCCTCGGCTGTCGGGGAGCTGTTTTTT.

The sample holds a few counts of this clonotype. The chain recombines TRBV28 with TRBJ2-7, with 8 nucleotides matching TRBD2. V was clipped by 2 bases and J by 4 bases; unmatched bases: 4. CDR1 is MDHEN, CDR2 SYDVKM, per germline. This CDR3 spans 14 amino acids. The CDR3 is CASSLRGGFYEQYV. DNA of the CDR3: TGTGCCAGCAGTTTACGGGGGGGATTTTACGAGCAGTACGTC.

The rearrangement links TRBV7-2 to TRBJ2-3; 7 bases match TRBD2. This CDR3 is built from 16 residues. The V and J ends lost 3 bases and 2 bases, in that order; junction bases with no gene match: 8. Germline CDR1 is SGHTA and CDR2 is FQGNSA. The CDR3 region has the DNA TGTGCCAGCAGCTTTACTGGGGGGGGATACACAGATACGCAGTATTTT. It translates to CASSFTGGGYTDTQYF.

The rearrangement joins TRBV7-9 to TRBJ2-5; 11 nucleotides match TRBD1. CDR1 and CDR2 from the germline V gene are SEHNR and FQNEAQ (reference sequence). This CDR3 has 12 amino acids. V lost 8 bases and J lost 4; bases outside the gene matches: 0. The DNA for the CDR3 is TGTGCCAGCGGACAGGGGGCAGAGACCCAGTACTTC. Translating gives CASGQGAETQYF. Based on the CDR3 plus reference TRBV7-9 and TRBJ2-5, the full variable domain is DTGVSQNPRHKITKRGQNVTFRCDPISEHNRLYWYRQTLGQGPEFLTYFQNEAQLEKSRLLSDRFSAERPKGSFSTLEIQRTEQGDSAMYLCASGQGAETQYFGPGTRLLVL.

The chain has TRBV12-3 or TRBV12-4 and TRBJ2-6; D not resolved. This CDR3 has 14 amino acids. The V and J ends lost 6 bases and 0 bases respectively, with 6 bases between them. CDR3 residues: CASSGSSGANVLTF. DNA of the CDR3: TGTGCCAGCAGCGGTAGCTCTGGGGCCAACGTCCTGACTTTC.

Only a few counts were recorded for this clonotype. The chain carries TRBV2 and TRBJ2-3; D ambiguous. The length of the CDR3 is 12 residues. V gave up 2 bases and J gave up 6 bases, with 6 bases separating them. The germline V gene encodes CDR1 SNHLY and CDR2 FYNNEI. The CDR3, as DNA: TGTGCCAGCAGTGAATTGGGTGATACGCAGTATTTT. Amino acid sequence: CASSELGDTQYF.

In this sample, this clonotype is medium-sized. The J gene is TRBJ2-5, the V gene TRBV5-1, with 8 nucleotides matching TRBD1. This CDR3 is built from 13 residues. The V and J ends lost 0 bases and 5 bases, in that order; junction bases with no gene match: 0. CDR1 is SGHRS and CDR2 is YFSETQ in the germline V gene. CDR3 region: CASSLGQGETQYF. The CDR3 DNA is TGCGCCAGCAGCTTGGGACAGGGGGAGACCCAGTACTTC. The full variable domain, with the rest looked up from reference TRBV5-1 and TRBJ2-5, is KAGVTQTPRYLIKTRGQQVTLSCSPISGHRSVSWYQQTPGQGLQFLFEYFSETQRNKGNFPGRFSGRQFSNSRSEMNVSTLELGDSALYLCASSLGQGETQYFGPGTRLLVL.

This clonotype appeared a few times. The V gene is TRBV7-3, the J gene TRBJ2-1, with D possibly TRBD1 on 6 matching bases. Germline V gives CDR1 SGHTA, CDR2 FQGTGA. V lost 5 bases and J lost 10, with 15 bases in between. The CDR3 loop spans 13 amino acids. For the CDR3, the DNA is TGTGCCAGCAGCCTAGGGGGTCGGCTCGAGCAGTTCTTC. This encodes CASSLGGRLEQFF.

This clonotype was picked up a small number of times. This chain uses TRBV5-1 with TRBJ2-5, with TRBD2 matching over 12 bases. CDR1 and CDR2 from the germline V gene are SGHRS and YFSETQ. The CDR3 extends over 15 amino acids. V dropped 3 bases and J dropped 2; count of bases not matched to a gene: 2. The CDR3 DNA reads as TGCGCCAGCAGCTCTCTAGCGGGGGGGCAAGAGACCCAGTACTTC. This gives the protein CASSSLAGGQETQYF.

This clonotype was seen only a few times. CDR3 in DNA: TGTGCCAGCAGTGAAGGGGACAGCCGACAGCCCCAGCATTTT. Translation gives CASSEGDSRQPQHF. This chain joins TRBV6-1 and TRBJ1-5; 7 bases are shared with TRBD1. The germline gives CDR1 MNHNS, CDR2 SASEGT. The CDR3 consists of 14 residues. V shed 1 base, J shed 7 bases, and the junction held 4 bases outside the gene matches.

This clonotype was detected a few times. The chain joins TRBV3-1 to TRBJ1-6; D gene unclear. V shed 2 bases and J shed 5 bases, with 7 bases lying between them. The CDR3 consists of 14 residues. CDR1 LGHDT and CDR2 YNNKEL come from the germline V gene (reference sequence). This CDR3 is CASSQSGDNSPLHF. The CDR3 nucleotides read TGTGCCAGCAGCCAATCGGGAGATAATTCACCCCTCCACTTT.

This clonotype turned up a few times. This chain uses TRBV20-1 with TRBJ2-2; D is ambiguous. Germline V gene lookup returns CDR1 DFQATT and CDR2 SNEGSKA (reference sequence). The CDR3 covers 14 residues. The germline V and J ends were trimmed by 3 bases and 0 bases, with 8 bases remaining between them. In DNA, the CDR3 is TGCAGTGCTAGGAAACAGACGAACACCGGGGAGCTGTTTTTT. Protein: CSARKQTNTGELFF.